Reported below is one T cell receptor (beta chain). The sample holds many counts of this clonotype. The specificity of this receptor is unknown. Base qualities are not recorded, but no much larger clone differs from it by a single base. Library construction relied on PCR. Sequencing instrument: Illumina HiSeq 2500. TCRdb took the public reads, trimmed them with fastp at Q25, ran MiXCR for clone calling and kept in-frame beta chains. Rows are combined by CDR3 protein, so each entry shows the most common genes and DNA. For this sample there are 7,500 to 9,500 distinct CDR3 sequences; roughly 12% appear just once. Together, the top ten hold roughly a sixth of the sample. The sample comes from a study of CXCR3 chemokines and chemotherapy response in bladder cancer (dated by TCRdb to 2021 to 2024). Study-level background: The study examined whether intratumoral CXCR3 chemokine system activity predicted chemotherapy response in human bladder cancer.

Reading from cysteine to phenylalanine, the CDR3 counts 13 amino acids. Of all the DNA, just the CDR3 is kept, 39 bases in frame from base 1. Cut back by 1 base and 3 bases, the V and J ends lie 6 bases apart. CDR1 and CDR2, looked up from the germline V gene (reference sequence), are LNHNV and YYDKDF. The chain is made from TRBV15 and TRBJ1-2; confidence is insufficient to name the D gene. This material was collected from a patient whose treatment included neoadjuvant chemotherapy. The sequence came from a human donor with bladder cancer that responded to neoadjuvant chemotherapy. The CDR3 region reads CATSRGTDYGYTF. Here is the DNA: TGTGCCACCAGCAGAGGTACGGACTATGGCTACACCTTC.